This T cell receptor beta chain derives from a study of preoperative IRX-2 immunotherapy in early breast cancer. TCRdb's table, derived via immunoSEQ multiplex PCR, lists solely in-frame clones and lacks some. The table lists under 35,000 clones, over 75% of them singletons. Germline V gene data show CDR1 as MNHGY and CDR2 as SAAAGT. CDR3 length: 15 amino acids. V lost 4 bases, J lost 4 bases, and 9 bases stayed unmatched. Treatment reported: preoperative locoregional IRX-2 cytokine immunotherapy. The rearrangement uses TRBV6-8 and TRBJ2-7; 8 bases align to TRBD1. Sampling was carried out from a patient treated with IRX-2 immunotherapy. This receptor was identified in a human donor with breast cancer. CDR3 bases: TGTGCCAGCAGTTCGCCCCGGACAGGGAAGTACGAGCAGTACTTC. Translated: CASSSPRTGKYEQYF.